Following are 14 T cell receptor beta chains from one sample sequenced in a study of OX40 agonist ivuxolimab in advanced cancers. Data came from immunoSEQ multiplex PCR; TCRdb stores just in-frame clones and leaves some out. The sample yields over 20,000 clones, 80% to 90% seen once. Sequenced here: CD4+ or CD8+ T cells sorted from blood, sampled in a trial of the OX40 agonist ivuxolimab. These receptors originate from an adult with an advanced solid tumor such as melanoma, head and neck, liver or kidney cancer.

This clone was recorded once. The V and J genes are TRBV4-1 and TRBJ1-2, with D hard to call. Germline assignment: CDR1 MGHRA and CDR2 YSYEKL. V was pared by 4 bases and J by 3 bases, with 15 bases between. There are 15 residues in the CDR3. The CDR3 sequence is CASSLREGSYYGYTF. The DNA of the CDR3 is TGCGCCAGCAGCCTTCGGGAGGGCTCATACTATGGCTACACCTTC.

This rearrangement joins TRBV11-3 to TRBJ2-7; no firm D call. The V gene's germline CDR1 is SGHNT and CDR2 YENEEA. This CDR3 is built from 11 residues. With 3 bases removed from V and 6 bases from J, the gap between germline ends came to 6 bases. CDR3 in DNA: TGTGCCAGCAGCTTTAATAGCGAGCAGTACTTC. The encoded protein is CASSFNSEQYF. Full variable domain (outside the CDR3, taken from reference TRBV11-3 and TRBJ2-7): EAGVVQSPRYKIIEKKQPVAFWCNPISGHNTLYWYLQNLGQGPELLIRYENEEAVDDSQLPKDRFSAERLKGVDSTLKIQPAELGDSAVYLCASSFNSEQYFGPGTRLTVT.

The V gene is TRBV18, the J gene TRBJ1-2; tentative D call: TRBD1 (5 bases). This CDR3 spans 12 amino acids. V gave up 2 bases and J gave up 8 bases, with 9 bases separating them. Looked up from germline, CDR1 is KGHSH and CDR2 is LQKENI. The DNA for the CDR3 is TGTGCCAGCTCACCAGGGGCCTGGGGCTACACCTTC. This codes for CASSPGAWGYTF.

V is TRBV11-3 and J is TRBJ1-6; TRBD1 aligns across 8 bases. CDR3 length equals 14 residues. V shed 5 bases and J 5 bases; nucleotides not matched to a gene: 2. Germline CDR1 reads SGHNT; CDR2 reads YENEEA. The CDR3 region has the DNA TGTGCCAGCAGCCAGGGACAGGATAATTCACCCCTCCACTTT. Translation gives CASSQGQDNSPLHF. Full variable domain (missing parts from reference TRBV11-3 and TRBJ1-6): EAGVVQSPRYKIIEKKQPVAFWCNPISGHNTLYWYLQNLGQGPELLIRYENEEAVDDSQLPKDRFSAERLKGVDSTLKIQPAELGDSAVYLCASSQGQDNSPLHFGNGTRLTVT.

The chain is built from TRBV9 and TRBJ2-3; weak D call: TRBD2 (5 bases). Trimming took 0 bases from V and 5 from J, leaving 10 bases between them. The CDR3 consists of 14 residues. Germline assignment: CDR1 SGDLS and CDR2 YYNGEE. The CDR3: CASSVAPGVDTQYF. In DNA form, the CDR3 reads TGTGCCAGCAGCGTAGCTCCCGGGGTAGATACGCAGTATTTT.

This chain uses TRBV2 with TRBJ2-5; D perhaps matches TRBD2 (6 bases). The end of the DNA fits TRBJ2-7 better, so the J call may be wrong. The CDR3 has 16 amino acids. The germline V gene has CDR1 SNHLY and CDR2 FYNNEI. CDR3 in amino acids: CASREGSLTRNYEQYF. The CDR3 bases are TGTGCCAGCAGGGAGGGCAGTTTAACGAGAAATTACGAGCAGTACTTC.

The chain carries TRBV19 and TRBJ2-4, with 7 bases identical to TRBD2. Per germline, CDR1 LNHDA and CDR2 SQIVND (reference sequence). The CDR3 runs 18 residues. With V trimmed by 5 bases and J by 6 bases, 19 bases remained unmatched. For the CDR3, the DNA is TGTGCCAGTAGTGATTTGTTTGGTGGGCGGGAGAGGGGAAACATTCAGTACTTC. It encodes CASSDLFGGRERGNIQYF.

The chain recombines TRBV6-6 with TRBJ2-7; no definite D call. V was trimmed by 7 bases and J by 2 bases, leaving 18 bases between them. The CDR3 is made up of 15 amino acids. CDR1 and CDR2 (germline): MNHNY, SVGAGI (reference sequence). The CDR3 DNA reads as TGTGCCAGCACCACCCGAAGGGTGACGACCTACGAGCAGTACTTC. Translation gives CASTTRRVTTYEQYF.

This chain links TRBV18 with TRBJ2-4, with a possible D match to TRBD2 (6 bases). CDR3 length equals 12 residues. The V end was cut by 4 bases, the J end by 8 bases, with 9 bases between. Germline CDR1 and CDR2: KGHSH and LQKENI. The CDR3 DNA follows: TGTGCCAGCTCACGTTCTAGCGACATTCAGTACTTC. Translated: CASSRSSDIQYF. The full variable domain, with the rest looked up from reference TRBV18 and TRBJ2-4, is NAGVMQNPRHLVRRRGQEARLRCSPMKGHSHVYWYRQLPEEGLKFMVYLQKENIIDESGMPKERFSAEFPKEGPSILRIQQVVRGDSAAYFCASSRSSDIQYFGAGTRLSVL.

This clone was counted a few times. The V gene is TRBV15, the J gene TRBJ2-1; D gene ambiguous. The V gene lost 10 bases and the J gene lost 1 base, with 14 bases spanning the gap. The germline V gene has CDR1 LNHNV and CDR2 YYDKDF (reference sequence). CDR3 length: 14 amino acids. This chain's CDR3 is CASGRTRSYNEQFF. CDR3 bases: TGTGCCAGCGGTCGAACGAGGTCCTACAATGAGCAGTTCTTC.

This sequence joins TRBV2 and TRBJ1-4; a weak D match, TRBD1 (5 bases). CDR1 is SNHLY, CDR2 FYNNEI, per germline. Trimming removed 7 bases at V and 4 bases at J, with 10 bases between. CDR3 length equals 13 residues. CDR3 DNA sequence: TGTGCCAGCATAGGGGATTATAATGAAAAACTGTTTTTT. Translating it yields CASIGDYNEKLFF.

CDR3 sequence: CASSEGETQYF. CDR3 DNA: TGCGCCAGCAGTGAAGGAGAGACCCAGTACTTC. The chain uses TRBV10-2 and TRBJ2-5; unclear D gene. The CDR3 consists of 11 residues. With 3 bases removed from V and 4 bases from J, the gap between germline ends came to 3 bases. From germline, CDR1 is WSHSY and CDR2 SAAADI.

The V call is TRBV6-5, the J call TRBJ1-3; D might be TRBD1 (6 bases). V was pared by 4 bases and J by 3 bases, with 10 bases between. Germline V lookup: CDR1 MNHEY, CDR2 SVGAGI. This CDR3 region has 14 residues. The CDR3 DNA is TGTGCCAGCAGTTTACAGGGTGGTGGAAACACCATATATTTT. Translating gives CASSLQGGGNTIYF.

V usage is TRBV7-9 and J usage is TRBJ1-5; tentative D call: TRBD1 (5 bases). Germline CDR1 and CDR2: SEHNR and FQNEAQ (reference sequence). Between the trimmed V and J ends, which lost 5 bases and 0 bases, there was a span of 11 bases. The CDR3 runs 15 residues. CDR3 DNA: TGTGCCAGCAGCCGAGGACAACATAGCAATCAGCCCCAGCATTTT. Translation gives CASSRGQHSNQPQHF.